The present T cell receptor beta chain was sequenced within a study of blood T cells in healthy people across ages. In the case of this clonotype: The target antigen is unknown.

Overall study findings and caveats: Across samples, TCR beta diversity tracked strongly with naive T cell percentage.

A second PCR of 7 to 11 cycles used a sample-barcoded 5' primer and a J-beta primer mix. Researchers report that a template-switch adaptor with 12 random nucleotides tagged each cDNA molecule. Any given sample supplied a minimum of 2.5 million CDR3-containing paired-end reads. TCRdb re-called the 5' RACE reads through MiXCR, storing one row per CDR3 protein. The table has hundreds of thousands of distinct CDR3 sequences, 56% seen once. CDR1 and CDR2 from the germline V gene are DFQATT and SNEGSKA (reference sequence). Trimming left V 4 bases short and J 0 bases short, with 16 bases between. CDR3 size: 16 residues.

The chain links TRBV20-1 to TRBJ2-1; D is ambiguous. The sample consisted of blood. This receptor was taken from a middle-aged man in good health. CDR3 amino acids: CSATGPGGISYNEQFF. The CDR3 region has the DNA TGCAGTGCTACCGGACCCGGCGGTATCTCCTACAATGAGCAGTTCTTC.